The 17 T cell receptor beta chains below come from one sample, sequenced in a study of blood T cell repertoires in COVID-19. Assay used: immunoSEQ multiplex PCR; TCRdb lists only in-frame clones, some missing. The table lists 180,000 or so clones, about 76% of them singletons. The sequencing sample was made of peripheral blood. Receptor source: a woman aged 50 to 60 with active or convalescent COVID-19.

J is TRBJ2-5 and V is TRBV5-1; 10 nucleotides align to TRBD2. The germline gives CDR1 SGHRS, CDR2 YFSETQ. The CDR3 is 16 amino acids. V was pared by 1 base and J by 2 bases, with 5 bases of the junction left unmatched. CDR3 loop: CASSLWASGSQETQYF. The CDR3 DNA sequence: TGCGCCAGCAGCTTGTGGGCTAGCGGGAGTCAAGAGACCCAGTACTTC.

In its sample, this clone was seen a few times. The chain has TRBV19 and TRBJ2-3; possibly TRBD2 for D (7 bases). V shed 3 bases and J shed 5 bases, with 15 bases lying between them. The CDR3 consists of 15 residues. Germline lookup yields CDR1 LNHDA and CDR2 SQIVND (reference sequence). The CDR3 DNA is TGTGCCAGTAGTATTCTGGGGGGGGGCGAAGATACGCAGTATTTT. Encoded protein: CASSILGGGEDTQYF.

The genes are TRBV27 and TRBJ2-5, with D unresolved. The germline V gene has CDR1 MNHEY and CDR2 SMNVEV (reference sequence). Between the trimmed V and J ends, which lost 3 bases and 7 bases, there was a span of 12 bases. This CDR3 comprises 13 residues. The CDR3 spells CASSLSPHGTQYF. The CDR3 DNA sequence: TGTGCCAGCAGTTTGAGCCCTCATGGGACCCAGTACTTC.

The chain uses TRBV19 and TRBJ1-5, with 8 bases lining up with TRBD1. This CDR3 region has 16 residues. Trimming cost V 2 bases and J 6 bases; bases outside gene matches: 9. Germline assignment: CDR1 LNHDA and CDR2 SQIVND (reference sequence). The CDR3 region has the DNA TGTGCCAGTAGTATATTGGGAACAGGGGGAAGTCAGCCCCAGCATTTT. This translates into CASSILGTGGSQPQHF.

V is TRBV11-2 and J is TRBJ2-7; 12 nucleotides agree with TRBD2. Per the germline V gene, CDR1 is SGHAT and CDR2 is FQNNGV. V lost 0 bases and J lost 5; bases outside the gene matches: 5. The CDR3 has 16 amino acids. This chain's CDR3 is CASSLELAGGGNEQYF. CDR3 in DNA: TGTGCCAGCAGCTTAGAACTAGCGGGAGGCGGAAACGAGCAGTACTTC.

The chain has TRBV24-1 and TRBJ2-1; 7 nucleotides align to TRBD2. J gave up 8 bases and V 3 bases, and 6 bases lay outside the gene matches. CDR1 is KGHDR and CDR2 is SFDVKD in the germline V gene. The CDR3 loop spans 14 amino acids. The CDR3 DNA is TGTGCCACCAGTGATACCGGGACTACAGATGAGCAGTTCTTC. It encodes CATSDTGTTDEQFF.

CDR3 sequence (DNA): TGTGCCAGCAGCCTTGGACAGGGAGTCTATGGCTACACCTTC. Translation: CASSLGQGVYGYTF. The chain carries TRBV7-3 and TRBJ1-2; 8 nucleotides agree with TRBD1. The CDR3 is made up of 14 amino acids. Per germline, CDR1 SGHTA and CDR2 FQGTGA. V shed 5 bases, J shed 4 bases, and the junction held 6 bases outside the gene matches.

This clone was detected once. The gene calls are TRBV6-1 and TRBJ1-2, with D possibly TRBD1 on 5 matching bases. The V end lost 2 bases, the J end lost 8 bases, and 12 bases lay between the germline ends. The CDR3 runs to 13 residues. Per the germline V gene, CDR1 is MNHNS and CDR2 is SASEGT. The CDR3 DNA reads as TGTGCCAGCAGTGAAAGGCAGGGTAGAGGCTACACCTTC. It specifies CASSERQGRGYTF.

The V and J genes are TRBV6-2 or TRBV6-3 and TRBJ2-5, with a tentative D call TRBD1 (6 bases). Trimming stripped 0 bases from V and 2 bases from J, with 10 bases between. The CDR3 length is 15 residues. In germline, CDR1 is MNHEY, CDR2 SVGEGT. The CDR3 sequence is CASSYSGAGQETQYF. CDR3 bases: TGTGCCAGCAGTTACTCGGGGGCAGGGCAAGAGACCCAGTACTTC.

The genes are TRBV4-3 and TRBJ1-2; D remains ambiguous. The CDR3 has 15 residues. CDR1 LGHNA and CDR2 YSLEER come from the germline V gene. V was pared by 0 bases and J by 2 bases, with 10 bases between. The CDR3 protein is CASSQDINRNYGYTF. The CDR3 bases are TGCGCCAGCAGCCAAGATATTAACAGAAACTATGGCTACACCTTC.

Here the CDR3 DNA reads TGTGCCAGCAGCCGCAACGGACTAGCGGGAGGTCGGAACTACGAGCAGTACTTC. It yields the protein CASSRNGLAGGRNYEQYF. This sequence joins TRBV3-1 (or the pseudogene TRBV3-2) and TRBJ2-7; 14 bases agree with TRBD2. The CDR3 has 18 residues. Per the germline V gene, CDR1 is LGHDT and CDR2 is YNNKEL (reference sequence). V was pared by 4 bases and J by 3 bases, with 11 bases of the junction left unmatched.

This chain uses TRBV28 with TRBJ2-2; 7 positions match TRBD1. In germline, CDR1 is MDHEN, CDR2 SYDVKM. Trimming removed 8 bases from V and 0 bases from J; junction bases left unmatched: 9. The CDR3 totals 16 residues. CDR3 in DNA: TGTGCCAGCCTAGGACAGGCGTTCGCGAACACCGGGGAGCTGTTTTTT. Translating gives CASLGQAFANTGELFF.

The rearrangement joins TRBV29-1 to TRBJ1-1; TRBD1 might be the D (6 bases). The CDR3 spans 14 residues. Germline V gene sequence: CDR1 SQVTM, CDR2 ANQGSEA. V was cut by 4 bases and J by 5 bases, with 17 bases left in between. CDR3 nucleotide sequence: TGCAGCGTTGTTCTGCGGGGGGCAATGACTGAAGCTTTCTTT. This translates into CSVVLRGAMTEAFF.

The chain joins TRBV18 to TRBJ2-1; D might be TRBD1 (5 bases). V gave up 4 bases and J gave up 8 bases, with 15 bases separating them. The CDR3 has 14 amino acids. Germline loops: CDR1 KGHSH, CDR2 LQKENI. CDR3 bases: TGTGCCAGCTCACTCGAACTCCTAGGGGATGAGCAGTTCTTC. This codes for CASSLELLGDEQFF.

This clone was observed a handful of times. The CDR3 region has the DNA TGTGCCAGCAGTCGAGACCCGGCCTTACTAGCGGCAGACTACGAGCAGTACTTC. Amino acid sequence: CASSRDPALLAADYEQYF. The chain combines TRBV27 with TRBJ2-7, with 8 bases identical to TRBD2. Trimming removed 5 bases from V and 3 bases from J; junction bases left unmatched: 18. CDR3 size: 18 residues. Germline CDR1 reads MNHEY; CDR2 reads SMNVEV (reference sequence).

This clone has a single count. V and J are TRBV7-3 and TRBJ2-1, with 7 bases aligning to TRBD1. Per the germline V gene, CDR1 is SGHTA and CDR2 is FQGTGA. V was clipped by 2 bases and J by 1 base; unmatched bases: 5. This CDR3 spans 16 amino acids. CDR3 in DNA: TGTGCCAGCAGCTTACCCCAGGGGGAATCCTACAATGAGCAGTTCTTC. Protein: CASSLPQGESYNEQFF.

The chain links TRBV30 to TRBJ1-5; no firm D call. The ends were cut back, 0 bases at V and 7 bases at J, with 10 bases in the middle. This CDR3 is built from 13 residues. Germline V lookup: CDR1 GTSNPN, CDR2 SVGIG (reference sequence). As DNA, the CDR3 is TGTGCCTGGAGTGTACGGGGAGAGCAGCCCCAGCATTTT. Residues: CAWSVRGEQPQHF. Full variable domain (outside the CDR3, taken from reference TRBV30 and TRBJ1-5): SQTIHQWPATLVQPVGSPLSLECTVEGTSNPNLYWYRQAAGRGLQLLFYSVGIGQISSEVPQNLSASRPQDRQFILSSKKLLLSDSGFYLCAWSVRGEQPQHFGDGTRLSIL.